The 27 T cell receptor beta chains in this list originate from one sample, sequenced in a study of CD8 T cells in ankylosing spondylitis. TCRdb reanalysed the 5' RACE reads using MiXCR and keeps one entry per CDR3 protein. The sample includes about 450,000 distinct CDR3 sequences, roughly a quarter of them seen just once. Study conclusions and caveats: Apparently characteristic of ankylosing spondylitis blood was a TCR beta motif (roughly eight highly homologous variants).

No cognate antigen is known for these TCRs. The sample was blood, either unsorted or a sorted T cell fraction (not recorded which). The source of these receptors is a male donor with ankylosing spondylitis.

This clonotype was counted a few times. J is TRBJ2-1 and V is TRBV29-1; 10 bases fit TRBD2. There are 14 residues in the CDR3. Germline trimming cut 5 bases from V and 8 bases from J; bases unmatched to any gene: 9. Per germline, CDR1 SQVTM and CDR2 ANQGSEA. CDR3 protein: CSVRLAGVRDEQFF. DNA for the CDR3: TGCAGCGTTCGCCTAGCGGGAGTTCGGGATGAGCAGTTCTTC.

In this sample, this clonotype turned up a few times. This chain connects TRBV20-1 to TRBJ2-3; maybe TRBD1 (5 bases). V was shortened by 2 bases and J by 2 bases, with 11 bases between the two germline ends. Germline CDR1 is DFQATT and CDR2 is SNEGSKA (reference sequence). CDR3 length: 14 amino acids. The CDR3 bases are TGCAGTGCTAGACTTCAGGGCCCCACAGATACGCAGTATTTT. Translated, it gives CSARLQGPTDTQYF.

This sequence joins TRBV20-1 and TRBJ2-1; either TRBD1 or TRBD2 may supply D (5 bases each). V was clipped by 5 bases and J by 3 bases, with 11 bases between them. Germline V gene data show CDR1 as DFQATT and CDR2 as SNEGSKA (reference sequence). The CDR3 totals 13 residues. The CDR3 DNA reads TGCAGTGCTTACCGGGACCGCTACAATGAGCAGTTCTTC. Its protein is CSAYRDRYNEQFF.

The chain has TRBV12-3 or TRBV12-4 and TRBJ2-3; perhaps TRBD1 as D (6 bases). This CDR3 has 15 residues. With 4 bases removed from V and 3 bases from J, the gap between germline ends came to 14 bases. CDR3 sequence: CASSSAGTKTDTQYF. Here the CDR3 DNA reads TGTGCCAGCAGTTCCGCCGGGACAAAGACAGATACGCAGTATTTT.

The chain recombines TRBV6-5 with TRBJ2-1, with unresolved D. The V gene's germline CDR1 is MNHEY and CDR2 SVGAGI. Trimming took 0 bases from V and 0 from J, leaving 9 bases between them. The length of the CDR3 is 16 residues. CDR3 residues: CASSYSNRGSYNEQFF. The CDR3 DNA follows: TGTGCCAGCAGTTACTCCAACCGCGGCTCCTACAATGAGCAGTTCTTC.

This clonotype was recorded a few times. The V and J genes are TRBV4-1 and TRBJ2-5; D is unclear. Per germline, CDR1 MGHRA and CDR2 YSYEKL. Trimming shortened V by 0 bases and J by 4 bases, and 9 bases separated the two germline ends. This CDR3 comprises 14 residues. The CDR3 is CASSQDWQRETQYF. The CDR3 DNA is TGCGCCAGCAGCCAAGATTGGCAGAGAGAGACCCAGTACTTC.

The sample holds many counts of this clonotype. The chain is built from TRBV3-1 and TRBJ2-1, with D unclear. The germline V gene encodes CDR1 LGHDT and CDR2 YNNKEL (reference sequence). With 1 base removed from V and 10 bases from J, the gap between germline ends came to 11 bases. This CDR3 has 13 residues. CDR3 nucleotide sequence: TGTGCCAGCAGCCAAGTCCGCCAGTCCGAGCAGTTCTTC. Its protein is CASSQVRQSEQFF.

This clonotype has only a few counts. CDR3: CASSLALGLGVQETQYF. Written as DNA, the CDR3 is TGTGCCAGCAGTTTAGCGCTGGGACTAGGGGTGCAAGAGACCCAGTACTTC. The chain recombines TRBV12-3 or TRBV12-4 with TRBJ2-5; TRBD2 matches at 8 bases. The CDR3 sequence is 17 residues long. After removal of 0 bases from V and 2 bases from J, the junction contained 8 bases not matched to a gene.

The rearrangement uses TRBV20-1 and TRBJ1-2, with D perhaps matching TRBD1 (5 bases). The CDR3 sequence is 15 residues long. Germline loops: CDR1 DFQATT, CDR2 SNEGSKA (reference sequence). V shed 0 bases and J shed 0 bases, with 11 bases lying between them. The CDR3 DNA reads TGCAGTGCTAGAGATGGGCAGGGTTCTAACTATGGCTACACCTTC. It is translated as CSARDGQGSNYGYTF.

This clonotype was seen a handful of times. The chain joins TRBV18 to TRBJ1-5; D may be TRBD1 (5 bases). The V end was cut by 4 bases, the J end by 8 bases, with 12 bases between. CDR3 length: 13 amino acids. Germline V lookup: CDR1 KGHSH, CDR2 LQKENI. CDR3 sequence (DNA): TGTGCCAGCTCACGGGACCGTTCGGAGCCCCAGCATTTT. Its translation is CASSRDRSEPQHF.

This chain connects TRBV20-1 to TRBJ2-7; 13 nucleotides agree with TRBD2. This CDR3 contains 15 residues. Looked up from germline, CDR1 is DFQATT and CDR2 is SNEGSKA (reference sequence). V lost 6 bases to trimming and J lost 3 bases; unmatched junction nucleotides: 8. DNA for the CDR3: TGCAGTGCCAGCCGGACTAGCGGGAGTAACTACGAGCAGTACTTC. Translation gives CSASRTSGSNYEQYF.

The V gene is TRBV18, the J gene TRBJ2-5; D may correspond to TRBD1 or TRBD2 (5 bases each). The V end was cut by 2 bases, the J end by 5 bases, with 15 bases between. CDR1 is KGHSH and CDR2 is LQKENI in the germline V gene. This CDR3 region has 15 residues. In DNA, the CDR3 is TGTGCCAGCTCACCATCCCCCGACAGAGGGGAGACCCAGTACTTC. Encoded protein: CASSPSPDRGETQYF.

The sample holds a few counts of this clonotype. The V gene is TRBV15, the J gene TRBJ2-1; D is uncertain. There are 15 residues in the CDR3. Germline V gives CDR1 LNHNV, CDR2 YYDKDF (reference sequence). V was clipped by 5 bases and J by 4 bases, with 15 bases between them. The CDR3 coding sequence is TGTGCCACCAGCGTCTTGGCGGTTTCTTACAATGAGCAGTTCTTC. Its translation is CATSVLAVSYNEQFF.

The CDR3 DNA follows: TGTGCCAGCTCACTTCTAGCGGGAGGCCCAGGGGTGAATGAGCAGTTCTTC. This codes for CASSLLAGGPGVNEQFF. This rearrangement joins TRBV18 to TRBJ2-1; TRBD2 agrees at 11 bases. Germline V gene lookup returns CDR1 KGHSH and CDR2 LQKENI. The CDR3 spans 17 residues. The trim removed 4 bases at V and 7 bases at J, leaving 12 bases unmatched.

The chain recombines TRBV20-1 with TRBJ1-3, with D possibly being TRBD1 (5 bases). V was shortened by 3 bases and J by 1 base, with 10 bases between the two germline ends. Germline V lookup: CDR1 DFQATT, CDR2 SNEGSKA (reference sequence). The CDR3 is 14 amino acids. The CDR3 region is CSARRGLSGNTIYF. DNA of the CDR3: TGCAGTGCTAGGAGGGGTCTATCTGGAAACACCATATATTTT.

This clonotype has a handful of counts. This rearrangement joins TRBV10-3 to TRBJ2-2, with D possibly called TRBD1 or TRBD2 (5 bases each). Trimming cost V 5 bases and J 6 bases, with 10 bases left between them. Germline CDR1 is ENHRY and CDR2 is SYGVKD. The CDR3 has 13 residues. The CDR3 region is CAISLGDAGELFF. The CDR3 coding sequence is TGTGCCATCAGTCTAGGGGACGCCGGGGAGCTGTTTTTT.

The rearrangement joins TRBV30 to TRBJ2-7, with D uncertain. V lost 1 base and J lost 5, with 6 bases in between. The germline V gene has CDR1 GTSNPN and CDR2 SVGIG (reference sequence). CDR3 length: 11 residues. The chain's CDR3 is CAWSAGDEQYF. CDR3 nucleotide sequence: TGTGCCTGGAGTGCAGGTGACGAGCAGTACTTC.

The chain recombines TRBV25-1 with TRBJ2-1, with 8 nucleotides matching TRBD1. CDR1 and CDR2 (germline): MGHDK, SYGVNS. The trim removed 2 bases at V and 4 bases at J, leaving 4 bases unmatched. The CDR3 sequence is 15 residues long. DNA of the CDR3: TGTGCCAGCAGTGAACCAGGGGGCTCTTACAATGAGCAGTTCTTC. Its protein is CASSEPGGSYNEQFF. Full variable domain (rest looked up from reference TRBV25-1 and TRBJ2-1): EADIYQTPRYLVIGTGKKITLECSQTMGHDKMYWYQQDPGMELHLIHYSYGVNSTEKGDLSSESTVSRIRTEHFPLTLESARPSHTSQYLCASSEPGGSYNEQFFGPGTRLTVL.

This clonotype appeared a few times. V gene TRBV27 combines with J gene TRBJ1-5; D gene ambiguous. This CDR3 is 13 amino acids long. V was pared by 4 bases and J by 11 bases, with 15 bases between. Germline V gene data show CDR1 as MNHEY and CDR2 as SMNVEV (reference sequence). The CDR3 spells CASSWSDGQSQHF. CDR3 bases: TGTGCCAGCAGTTGGTCGGACGGCCAGTCCCAGCATTTT.

The rearrangement joins TRBV20-1 to TRBJ2-1, with 13 bases aligning to TRBD2. The germline V gene encodes CDR1 DFQATT and CDR2 SNEGSKA (reference sequence). This CDR3 has 15 residues. The ends lost 4 bases at V and 8 bases at J; junction bases unmatched: 8. CDR3 bases: TGCAGTGCTACTCAAGGACTAGCGGGAGTCTATGAGCAGTTCTTC. This translates into CSATQGLAGVYEQFF.

This clonotype was counted between two and nine times. The genes are TRBV10-3 and TRBJ2-7; D is possibly TRBD1 (6 bases). This CDR3 has 13 residues. Germline V gene lookup returns CDR1 ENHRY and CDR2 SYGVKD. V lost 8 bases and J 2 bases, leaving 13 bases between the germline ends. CDR3 sequence (DNA): TGTGCCATCGGGGGCAGAAGACCCTACGAGCAGTACGTC. Amino acids: CAIGGRRPYEQYV.

J is TRBJ2-7 and V is TRBV20-1; maybe TRBD2 (6 bases). Germline V gives CDR1 DFQATT, CDR2 SNEGSKA (reference sequence). The CDR3 has 15 amino acids. The ends were cut back, 2 bases at V and 2 bases at J, with 16 bases in the middle. In nucleotides, the CDR3 is TGCAGTGCTAGACCGACTAGACGGGAGCCCTACGAGCAGTACTTC. Translated: CSARPTRREPYEQYF.

J is TRBJ1-4 and V is TRBV15; 7 bases align to TRBD1. Per the germline V gene, CDR1 is LNHNV and CDR2 is YYDKDF (reference sequence). CDR3 length: 14 residues. V shed 1 base, J shed 4 bases, and the junction held 0 bases outside the gene matches. The CDR3 nucleotides read TGTGCCACCAGCAGAGGGGACAGTAATGAAAAACTGTTTTTT. Its protein is CATSRGDSNEKLFF.

J is TRBJ2-1 and V is TRBV5-1, with no clear D. Trimming pared 0 bases from V and 6 bases from J, leaving 13 bases between. CDR3 size: 15 residues. Germline CDR1 reads SGHRS; CDR2 reads YFSETQ. DNA for the CDR3: TGCGCCAGCAGCTTGGTAGTAGCCGCTAGCAATGAGCAGTTCTTC. Translated, it gives CASSLVVAASNEQFF. The full variable domain, its missing parts supplied by reference TRBV5-1 and TRBJ2-1, is KAGVTQTPRYLIKTRGQQVTLSCSPISGHRSVSWYQQTPGQGLQFLFEYFSETQRNKGNFPGRFSGRQFSNSRSEMNVSTLELGDSALYLCASSLVVAASNEQFFGPGTRLTVL.

The V gene is TRBV27, the J gene TRBJ1-2; 8 bases match TRBD1. The CDR3 totals 16 residues. Germline-derived CDR1 and CDR2 are MNHEY and SMNVEV (reference sequence). V lost 6 bases, J lost 5 bases, and 14 bases stayed unmatched. CDR3 protein: CASSWGGRDRIYGYTF. The CDR3 nucleotides are TGTGCCAGCAGCTGGGGGGGTAGGGACAGGATTTATGGCTACACCTTC.

Only a few counts were recorded for this clonotype. The genes are TRBV5-1 and TRBJ2-5; D is unresolved. CDR1 SGHRS and CDR2 YFSETQ come from the germline V gene. CDR3 length: 15 residues. V gave up 0 bases and J gave up 1 base, with 10 bases separating them. CDR3 in amino acids: CASSLEGSGQETQYF. As DNA, the CDR3 is TGCGCCAGCAGCTTGGAAGGGTCAGGCCAAGAGACCCAGTACTTC.

This chain uses TRBV7-2 with TRBJ2-5, with TRBD2 matching over 10 bases. The junction had 11 bases not matched to a gene; V was cut back by 5 bases and J by 5 bases. This CDR3 is 16 amino acids long. Germline values: CDR1 SGHTA, CDR2 FQGNSA. The CDR3 nucleotides are TGTGCCAGCAGCACAACGGGCGGGACTAGCGCCGAGACCCAGTACTTC. Amino acid sequence: CASSTTGGTSAETQYF.